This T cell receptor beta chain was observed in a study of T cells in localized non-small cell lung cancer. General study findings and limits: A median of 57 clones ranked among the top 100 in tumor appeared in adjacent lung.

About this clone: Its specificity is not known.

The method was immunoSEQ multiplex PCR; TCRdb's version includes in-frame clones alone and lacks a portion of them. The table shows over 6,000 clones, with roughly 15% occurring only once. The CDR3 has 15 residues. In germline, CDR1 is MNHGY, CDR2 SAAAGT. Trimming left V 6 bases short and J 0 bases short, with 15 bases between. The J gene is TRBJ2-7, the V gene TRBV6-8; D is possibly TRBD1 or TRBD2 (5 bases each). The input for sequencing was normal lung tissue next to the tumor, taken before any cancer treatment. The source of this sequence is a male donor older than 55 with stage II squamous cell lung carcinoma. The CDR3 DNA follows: TGTGCCAGCAGCTCCTCAGGGACGGACTCCTACGAGCAGTACTTC. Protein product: CASSSSGTDSYEQYF.